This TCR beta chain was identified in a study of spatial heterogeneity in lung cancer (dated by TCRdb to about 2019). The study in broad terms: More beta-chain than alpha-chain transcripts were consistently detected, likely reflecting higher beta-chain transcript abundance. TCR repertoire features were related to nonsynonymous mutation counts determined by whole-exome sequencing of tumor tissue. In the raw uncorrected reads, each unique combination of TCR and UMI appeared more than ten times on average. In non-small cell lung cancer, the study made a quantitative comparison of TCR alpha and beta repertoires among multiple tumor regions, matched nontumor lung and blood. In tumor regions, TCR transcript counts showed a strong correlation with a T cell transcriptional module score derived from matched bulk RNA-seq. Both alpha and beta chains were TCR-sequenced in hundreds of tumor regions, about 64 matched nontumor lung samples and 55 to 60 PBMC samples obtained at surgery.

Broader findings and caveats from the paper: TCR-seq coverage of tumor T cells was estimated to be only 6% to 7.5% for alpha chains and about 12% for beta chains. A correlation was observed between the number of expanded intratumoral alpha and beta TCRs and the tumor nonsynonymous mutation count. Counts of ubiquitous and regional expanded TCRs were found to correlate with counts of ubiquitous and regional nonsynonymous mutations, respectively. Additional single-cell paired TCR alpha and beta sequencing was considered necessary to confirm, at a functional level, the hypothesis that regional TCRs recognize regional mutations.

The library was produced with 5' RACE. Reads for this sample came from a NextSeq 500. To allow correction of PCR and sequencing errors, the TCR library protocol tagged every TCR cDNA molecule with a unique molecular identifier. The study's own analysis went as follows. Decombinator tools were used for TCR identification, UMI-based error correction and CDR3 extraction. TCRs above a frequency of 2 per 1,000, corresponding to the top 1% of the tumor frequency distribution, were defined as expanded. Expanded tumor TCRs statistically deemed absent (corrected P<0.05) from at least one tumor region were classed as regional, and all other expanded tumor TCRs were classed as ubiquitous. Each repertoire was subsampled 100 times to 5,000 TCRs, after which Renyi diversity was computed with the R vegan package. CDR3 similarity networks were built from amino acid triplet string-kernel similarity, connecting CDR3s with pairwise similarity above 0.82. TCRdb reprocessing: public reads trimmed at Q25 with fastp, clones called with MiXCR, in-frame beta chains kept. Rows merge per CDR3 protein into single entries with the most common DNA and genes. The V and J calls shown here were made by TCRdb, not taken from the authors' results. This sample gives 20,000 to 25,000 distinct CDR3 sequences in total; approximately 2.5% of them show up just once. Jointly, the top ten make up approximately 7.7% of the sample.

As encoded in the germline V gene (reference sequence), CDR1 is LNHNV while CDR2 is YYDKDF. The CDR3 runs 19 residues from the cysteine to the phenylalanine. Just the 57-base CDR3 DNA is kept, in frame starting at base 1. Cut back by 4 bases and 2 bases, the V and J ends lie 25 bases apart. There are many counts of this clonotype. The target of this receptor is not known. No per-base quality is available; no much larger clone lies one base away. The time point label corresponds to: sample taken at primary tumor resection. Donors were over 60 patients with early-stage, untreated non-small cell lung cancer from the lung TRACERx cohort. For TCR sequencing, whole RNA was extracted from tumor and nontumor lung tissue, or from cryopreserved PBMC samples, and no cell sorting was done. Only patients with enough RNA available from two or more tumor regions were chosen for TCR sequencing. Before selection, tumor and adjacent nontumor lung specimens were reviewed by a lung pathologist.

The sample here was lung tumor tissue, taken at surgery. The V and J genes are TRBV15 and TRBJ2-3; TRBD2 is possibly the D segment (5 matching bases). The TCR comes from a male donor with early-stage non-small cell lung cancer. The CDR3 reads CATSTGTVGLAGDTDTQYF. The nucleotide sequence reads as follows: TGTGCCACCAGCACCGGCACCGTAGGTCTAGCTGGGGACACAGATACGCAGTATTTT.